This TCR beta chain was documented in a study of long-term antiretroviral therapy in people with HIV. Findings and caveats of the study: HIV repertoires showed narrower CDR3 length ranges than controls. The study collected blood between the mid-2000s and the late 2010s, possibly under older ART regimens.

In its sample, this clone was seen a few times. Its antigen remains unidentified. At survey level, the immunoSEQ assay was run in its v3.0 version. Sequencing used immunoSEQ multiplex PCR; TCRdb keeps in-frame clones, though not all of them. The sample holds around 16,000 clones, 88% seen once. Without exception, participants with HIV were treated in the United States. The TCR originated in a man aged 50 to 60 with HIV. The sample consisted of unsorted PBMCs, taken 0.7 years before starting antiretroviral therapy.

The CDR3 DNA reads TGTGCCAGCAGTGATTTTCGGAGGGGCGGCTACGAGCAGTACTTC. As protein: CASSDFRRGGYEQYF. This chain joins TRBV2 and TRBJ2-7; TRBD2 is a possible D gene (6 bases). Germline-derived CDR1 and CDR2 are SNHLY and FYNNEI. This CDR3 has 15 amino acids. The V gene lost 3 bases and the J gene lost 3 bases, with 15 bases spanning the gap.